This TCR beta chain was documented in a study of blood T cells in healthy people across ages. Study overall: Template switching recovered approximately one barcoded beta molecule for every two T cells.

Study-level findings and limits: Compared with aged donors, long-lived donors showed fewer expanded clones, suggesting selection.

Remarks on this clonotype: Antigen: not known.

Trimming removed 6 bases at V and 7 bases at J, with 15 bases between. CDR3 length: 13 amino acids. CDR1 is MNHEY, CDR2 SMNVEV, per germline (reference sequence). Sample donors were healthy Caucasian individuals that came from Russia, aged 6 to 90. Alongside a J-beta primer mix, a sample-barcoded 5' primer served in a second PCR lasting roughly 7 to 12 cycles. Via MiXCR, TCRdb re-called the 5' RACE reads, giving one row per CDR3 protein. The sample contains 700,000 to 850,000 distinct CDR3 sequences, under 40% of which appear only once. The chain is built from TRBV27 and TRBJ1-2; D is perhaps TRBD1 (5 bases). This TCR was sampled from a man younger than 30 in good health. Sequencing was done on a sample of blood. The CDR3, as DNA: TGTGCCAGCAGGGGTCCGCCTGGGGGTGGCTACACCTTC. Amino acids: CASRGPPGGGYTF.